This TCR beta chain was recorded in a study of CD8 T cells in ankylosing spondylitis. Libraries for TCR beta were made by quantitative 5'-RACE with molecular barcodes. MiXCR, applied by TCRdb to the 5' RACE reads, yields one record per CDR3 protein. The table has fewer than 250,000 distinct CDR3 sequences, roughly 24% seen once; the top ten hold 5% to 8%. The V end was cut by 3 bases, the J end by 4 bases, with 13 bases between. CDR1 is DFQATT, CDR2 SNEGSKA, per germline (reference sequence). The CDR3 has 15 amino acids. Sample: blood, either unsorted or a sorted T cell fraction (not recorded which). The V gene is TRBV20-1, the J gene TRBJ2-6; the D is unclear. The receptor's source is a male donor with ankylosing spondylitis or in good health (not recorded which). In DNA, the CDR3 is TGCAGTGCTAGGGAGAAGGGCGGAGGGGCCAACGTCCTGACTTTC. Translation gives CSAREKGGGANVLTF.